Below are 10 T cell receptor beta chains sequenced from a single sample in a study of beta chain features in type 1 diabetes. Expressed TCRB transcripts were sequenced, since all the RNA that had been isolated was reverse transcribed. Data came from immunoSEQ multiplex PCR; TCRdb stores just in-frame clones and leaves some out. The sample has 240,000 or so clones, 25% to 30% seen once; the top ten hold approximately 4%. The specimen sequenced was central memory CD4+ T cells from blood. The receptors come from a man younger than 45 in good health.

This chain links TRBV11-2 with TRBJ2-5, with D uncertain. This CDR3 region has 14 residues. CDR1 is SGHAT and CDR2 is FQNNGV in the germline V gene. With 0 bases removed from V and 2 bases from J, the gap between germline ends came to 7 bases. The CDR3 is CASSLENLQETQYF. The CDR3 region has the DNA TGTGCCAGCAGCTTAGAAAACCTGCAAGAGACCCAGTACTTC. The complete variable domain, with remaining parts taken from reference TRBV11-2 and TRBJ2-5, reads EAGVAQSPRYKIIEKRQSVAFWCNPISGHATLYWYQQILGQGPKLLIQFQNNGVVDDSQLPKDRFSAERLKGVDSTLKIQPAKLEDSAVYLCASSLENLQETQYFGPGTRLLVL.

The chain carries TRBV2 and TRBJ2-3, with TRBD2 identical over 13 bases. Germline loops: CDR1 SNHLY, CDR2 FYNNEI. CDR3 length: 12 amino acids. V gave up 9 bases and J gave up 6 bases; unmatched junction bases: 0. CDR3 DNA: TGTGCCAGGACTAGCGGGGGGGATACGCAGTATTTT. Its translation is CARTSGGDTQYF. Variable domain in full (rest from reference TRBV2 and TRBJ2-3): EPEVTQTPSHQVTQMGQEVILRCVPISNHLYFYWYRQILGQKVEFLVSFYNNEISEKSEIFDDQFSVERPDGSNFTLKIRSTKLEDSAMYFCARTSGGDTQYFGPGTRLTVL.

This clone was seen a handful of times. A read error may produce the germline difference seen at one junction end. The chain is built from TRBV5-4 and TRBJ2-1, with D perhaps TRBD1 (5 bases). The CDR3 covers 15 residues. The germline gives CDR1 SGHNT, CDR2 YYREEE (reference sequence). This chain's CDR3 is CASSLRQGSNNEQFF. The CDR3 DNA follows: TGTGCCAGCAGCTTGAGGCAGGGCTCCAACAATGAGCAGTTCTTC. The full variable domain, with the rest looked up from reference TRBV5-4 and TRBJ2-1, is ETGVTQSPTHLIKTRGQQVTLRCSSQSGHNTVSWYQQALGQGPQFIFQYYREEENGRGNFPPRFSGLQFPNYSSELNVNALELDDSALYLCASSLRQGSNNEQFFGPGTRLTVL.

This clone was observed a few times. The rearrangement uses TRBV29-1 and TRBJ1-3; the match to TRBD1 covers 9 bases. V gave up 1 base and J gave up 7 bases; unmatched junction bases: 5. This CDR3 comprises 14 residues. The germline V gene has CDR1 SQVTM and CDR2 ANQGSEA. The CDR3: CSVEGQGGLNTIYF. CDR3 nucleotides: TGCAGCGTTGAAGGACAGGGGGGTCTGAACACCATATATTTT.

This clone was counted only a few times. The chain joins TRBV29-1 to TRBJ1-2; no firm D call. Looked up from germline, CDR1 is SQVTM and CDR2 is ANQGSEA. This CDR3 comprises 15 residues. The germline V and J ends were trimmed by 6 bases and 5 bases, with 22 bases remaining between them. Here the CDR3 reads CSVGPPRSVEYGYTF. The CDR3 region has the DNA TGCAGCGTGGGCCCACCTAGGTCGGTTGAGTATGGCTACACCTTC.

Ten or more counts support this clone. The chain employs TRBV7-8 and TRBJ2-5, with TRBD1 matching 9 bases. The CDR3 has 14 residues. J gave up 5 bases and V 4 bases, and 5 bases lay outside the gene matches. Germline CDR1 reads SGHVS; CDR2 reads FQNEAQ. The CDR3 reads CASSSGDRAETQYF. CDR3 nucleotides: TGTGCCAGCAGCTCGGGGGACAGGGCTGAGACCCAGTACTTC.

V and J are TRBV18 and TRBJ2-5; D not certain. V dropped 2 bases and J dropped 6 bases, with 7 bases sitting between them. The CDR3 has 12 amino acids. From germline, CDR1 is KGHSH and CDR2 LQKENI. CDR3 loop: CASSPSVQTQYF. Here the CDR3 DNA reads TGTGCCAGCTCACCAAGTGTGCAGACCCAGTACTTC. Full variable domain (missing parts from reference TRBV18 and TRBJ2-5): NAGVMQNPRHLVRRRGQEARLRCSPMKGHSHVYWYRQLPEEGLKFMVYLQKENIIDESGMPKERFSAEFPKEGPSILRIQQVVRGDSAAYFCASSPSVQTQYFGPGTRLLVL.

The CDR3 region is CASSIGWGQYNEQFF. The DNA for the CDR3 is TGTGCCAGTAGTATCGGTTGGGGCCAATACAATGAGCAGTTCTTC. The V and J genes are TRBV19 and TRBJ2-1, with D perhaps TRBD1 (5 bases). CDR3 length: 15 amino acids. Trimming took 3 bases from V and 4 from J, leaving 13 bases between them. Germline CDR1 is LNHDA and CDR2 is SQIVND (reference sequence). Complete variable domain (other parts from reference TRBV19 and TRBJ2-1): DGGITQSPKYLFRKEGQNVTLSCEQNLNHDAMYWYRQDPGQGLRLIYYSQIVNDFQKGDIAEGYSVSREKKESFPLTVTSAQKNPTAFYLCASSIGWGQYNEQFFGPGTRLTVL.

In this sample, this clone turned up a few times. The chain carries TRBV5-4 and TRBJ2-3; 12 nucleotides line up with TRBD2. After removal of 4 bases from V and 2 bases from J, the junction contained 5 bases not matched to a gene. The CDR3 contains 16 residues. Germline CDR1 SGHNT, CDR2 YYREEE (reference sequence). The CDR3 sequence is CASSLRTSGDTDTQYF. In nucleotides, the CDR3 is TGTGCCAGCAGCCTGCGGACTAGCGGGGACACAGATACGCAGTATTTT.

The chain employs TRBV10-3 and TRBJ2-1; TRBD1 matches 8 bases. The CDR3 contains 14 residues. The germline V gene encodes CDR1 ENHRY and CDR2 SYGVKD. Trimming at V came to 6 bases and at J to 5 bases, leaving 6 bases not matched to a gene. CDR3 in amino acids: CAIRPGQENNEQFF. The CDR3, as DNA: TGTGCCATCAGGCCGGGACAGGAAAACAATGAGCAGTTCTTC.